The entry below gives a single TCR beta chain sequence along with its context. The antigen is undetermined. The data were taken from a study of graft-versus-host responses after intestinal transplantation. Measured with immunoSEQ multiplex PCR; TCRdb has only the in-frame clones, and not every one. Of roughly 90,000 clones listed, around 90% are singletons. The sequence came from a human donor who was the organ donor for an intestinal transplant. The sequences come from unstimulated CD4+ T cells sorted from spleen or lymph node cells, collected before transplant.

The CDR3 nucleotides are TGTGCCAGCAGCGTAGGAGATATGTATACGCAGTATTTT. Its translation: CASSVGDMYTQYF. V gene TRBV9 combines with J gene TRBJ2-3; D not certain. The CDR3 is 13 residues long. Trimming stripped 0 bases from V and 7 bases from J, with 9 bases between. In germline, CDR1 is SGDLS, CDR2 YYNGEE.